These 5 T cell receptor beta chains originate from one sample sequenced in a study of shared clonotypes between healthy human individuals. The method was immunoSEQ multiplex PCR; TCRdb's version includes in-frame clones alone and lacks a portion of them. The sample has 2 million to 2.5 million clones; approximately 94% are singletons. Sequenced input: naive CD4+ T cells from PBMCs. Subset indicated: CD45RA+ positively selected. The receptors stem from a man between 18 and 29 years old in good health. Some clones in this sample may be carry-over from other donors' samples.

J is TRBJ2-1 and V is TRBV7-2; D not certain. CDR1 is SGHTA and CDR2 is FQGNSA in the germline V gene. V lost 1 base, J lost 0 bases, and 7 bases lay in between. This CDR3 contains 15 residues. CDR3 sequence (DNA): TGTGCCAGCAGCTTAGGGGATAGCTCCTACAATGAGCAGTTCTTC. Its translation is CASSLGDSSYNEQFF. The full variable domain, completed using reference TRBV7-2 and TRBJ2-1, is GAGVSQSPSNKVTEKGKDVELRCDPISGHTALYWYRQSLGQGLEFLIYFQGNSAPDKSGLPSDRFSAERTGGSVSTLTIQRTQQEDSAVYLCASSLGDSSYNEQFFGPGTRLTVL.

The chain couples TRBV7-2 to TRBJ2-7, with D tentatively TRBD2 (6 bases). This CDR3 comprises 14 residues. The germline V gene encodes CDR1 SGHTA and CDR2 FQGNSA. Trimming left V 8 bases short and J 2 bases short, with 16 bases between. CDR3 nucleotides: TGTGCCAGCGGGCTAGCGAGTCCCACCTACGAGCAGTACTTC. It codes for CASGLASPTYEQYF.

This clone was found a few times. The genes are TRBV2 and TRBJ1-1; 8 bases match TRBD1. The V segment lost 6 bases and the J segment 6 bases; nucleotides outside the gene matches: 9. CDR1 and CDR2 (germline): SNHLY, FYNNEI. This CDR3 contains 14 residues. CDR3 loop: CASRQGAGGAEAFF. The CDR3 DNA reads as TGTGCCAGCAGGCAGGGGGCTGGAGGCGCTGAAGCTTTCTTT.

The V call is TRBV5-6, the J call TRBJ2-5; weak D call: TRBD2 (5 bases). Germline CDR1 and CDR2: SGHDT and YYEEEE. V gave up 0 bases and J gave up 7 bases, with 16 bases separating them. This CDR3 is 15 amino acids long. The CDR3 spells CASSLEGLRWATQYF. CDR3 DNA sequence: TGTGCCAGCAGCTTGGAAGGACTCAGATGGGCGACCCAGTACTTC.

The chain has TRBV30 and TRBJ2-1; 9 nucleotides align to TRBD1. Germline loops: CDR1 GTSNPN, CDR2 SVGIG (reference sequence). This CDR3 is 13 amino acids long. V lost 4 bases to trimming and J lost 9 bases; unmatched junction nucleotides: 7. CDR3 bases: TGTGCCTGGACTAGGACAGGGGTGGTTGAGCAGTTCTTC. It translates to CAWTRTGVVEQFF. Drawing the rest from reference TRBV30 and TRBJ2-1, the complete variable domain is SQTIHQWPATLVQPVGSPLSLECTVEGTSNPNLYWYRQAAGRGLQLLFYSVGIGQISSEVPQNLSASRPQDRQFILSSKKLLLSDSGFYLCAWTRTGVVEQFFGPGTRLTVL.